This T cell receptor (beta chain) was found in a study of vaccination and CD4 T cells after COVID-19. Sequencing of cultured CD4+ T cell DNA used the Oncomine TCR Beta short-read assay. Genomic DNA extraction was carried out from cultured CD4+ T cells. TCRdb re-called the PCR reads with MiXCR, one entry per CDR3 protein. The sample consists of about 9,200 distinct CDR3 sequences, about 35% of them appearing once. Germline V lookup: CDR1 SEHNR, CDR2 FQNEAQ (reference sequence). Trimming removed 0 bases at V and 0 bases at J, with 12 bases between. CDR3 length: 17 residues. Treatment denoted: approximately 9-day PBMC culture with coronavirus spike peptide pools or control peptides (ViraFEST assay). Pre-COVID-19 pandemic sampling (2011-2018) yielded the unexposed donor's CD4+ T cells. This clonotype has more than one count but fewer than ten. Antigen: not known.

The chain has TRBV7-9 and TRBJ2-1, with D possibly being TRBD2 (5 bases). The sample taken for sequencing was CD4+ T cells from blood, cultured in vitro. The TCR comes from a human donor in good health. The CDR3 is CASSLARLGSSYNEQFF. For the CDR3, the DNA is TGTGCCAGCAGCTTAGCGCGTCTTGGGAGCTCCTACAATGAGCAGTTCTTC. Variable domain in full (rest from reference TRBV7-9 and TRBJ2-1): DTGVSQNPRHKITKRGQNVTFRCDPISEHNRLYWYRQTLGQGPEFLTYFQNEAQLEKSRLLSDRFSAERPKGSFSTLEIQRTEQGDSAMYLCASSLARLGSSYNEQFFGPGTRLTVL.